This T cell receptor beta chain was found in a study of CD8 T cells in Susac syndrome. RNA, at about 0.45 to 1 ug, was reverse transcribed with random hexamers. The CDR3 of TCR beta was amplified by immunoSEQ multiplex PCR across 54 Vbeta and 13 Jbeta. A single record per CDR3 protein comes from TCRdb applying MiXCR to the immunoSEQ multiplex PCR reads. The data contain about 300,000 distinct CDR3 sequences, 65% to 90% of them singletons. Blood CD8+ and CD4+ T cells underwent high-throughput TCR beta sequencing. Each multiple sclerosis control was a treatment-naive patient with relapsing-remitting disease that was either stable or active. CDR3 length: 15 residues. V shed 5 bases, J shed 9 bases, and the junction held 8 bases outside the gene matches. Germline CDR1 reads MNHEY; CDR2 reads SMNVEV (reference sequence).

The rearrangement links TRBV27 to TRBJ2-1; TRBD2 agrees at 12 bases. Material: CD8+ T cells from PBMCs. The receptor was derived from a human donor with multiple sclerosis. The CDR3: CASSPGLAGWAEQFF. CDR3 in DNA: TGTGCCAGCAGTCCCGGACTAGCGGGATGGGCTGAGCAGTTCTTC.